This is a list of T cell receptor beta chains from one sample in a study of beta chain features in type 1 diabetes. TCRdb's table, derived via immunoSEQ multiplex PCR, lists solely in-frame clones and lacks some. The table shows 150,000 to 200,000 clones, with more than 60% occurring only once. Sequencing was done on a sample of naive CD4+ T cells from blood. The source of these receptors is a man aged 25-45 years with type 1 diabetes. The CDR3 runs from the conserved cysteine through the conserved F or W. The order of the fields is D gene, clone size, V gene, J gene, CDR3 protein, CDR3 DNA. A D gene is named only where the DNA matches it firmly. Size tells how often a clone was seen (once, few, many) or the class of an expanded clone, and some rows leave it out.

D: -
size: -
V: TRBV4-3
J: TRBJ2-3
CDR3: CASSLGEMYSTDTQYF
DNA: TGCGCCAGCAGCCTCGGGGAAATGTATAGCACAGATACGCAGTATTTT

D: TRBD2
size: -
V: TRBV5-1
J: TRBJ2-1
CDR3: CASLGTSGANNEQFF
DNA: TGCGCCAGCCTGGGGACTAGCGGGGCCAACAATGAGCAGTTCTTC

D: -
size: few
V: TRBV21-1
J: TRBJ1-1
CDR3: CASRSTTGLTPPLMNTEAFF
DNA: TGTGCCAGCAGATCGACAACAGGGTTGACGCCACCTCTAATGAACACTGAAGCTTTCTTT

D: -
size: -
V: TRBV18
J: TRBJ2-5
CDR3: CASSPTGPETQYF
DNA: TGTGCCAGCTCACCGACAGGTCCCGAGACCCAGTACTTC

D: -
size: -
V: TRBV25-1
J: TRBJ2-1
CDR3: CASSEARYTEQFF
DNA: TGTGCCAGCAGTGAGGCTCGTTATACGGAGCAGTTCTTC

D: -
size: few
V: TRBV30
J: TRBJ2-7
CDR3: CAWSLAHEQYF
DNA: TGTGCCTGGAGTCTTGCCCACGAGCAGTACTTC

D: TRBD1
size: -
V: TRBV7-8
J: TRBJ2-3
CDR3: CASSTQGAFPDTQYF
DNA: TGTGCCAGCAGCACGCAGGGGGCATTTCCAGATACGCAGTATTTT

D: TRBD2
size: -
V: TRBV27
J: TRBJ2-5
CDR3: CASRALSGVETQYF
DNA: TGTGCCAGCAGGGCCCTAAGCGGGGTAGAGACCCAGTACTTC

D: -
size: -
V: TRBV30
J: TRBJ2-4
CDR3: CAWSVRGSKNIQYF
DNA: TGTGCCTGGAGTGTACGGGGTTCCAAAAACATTCAGTACTTC

D: -
size: -
V: TRBV5-1
J: TRBJ2-5
CDR3: CASSLDRETQYF
DNA: TGCGCCAGCAGCTTGGATCGAGAGACCCAGTACTTC

D: -
size: -
V: TRBV18
J: TRBJ1-5
CDR3: CASSPGLGNQPQHF
DNA: TGTGCCAGCTCACCAGGGCTAGGCAATCAGCCCCAGCATTTT

D: -
size: -
V: TRBV29-1
J: TRBJ2-1
CDR3: CSVIGPSGVYNEQFF
DNA: TGCAGCGTCATTGGACCCTCAGGGGTATACAATGAGCAGTTCTTC

D: TRBD1
size: few
V: TRBV30
J: TRBJ1-1
CDR3: CAWTGTGMNTEAFF
DNA: TGTGCCTGGACGGGGACAGGAATGAACACTGAAGCTTTCTTT

D: TRBD2
size: few
V: TRBV7-2
J: TRBJ2-3
CDR3: CASRSVAGATDTQYF
DNA: TGTGCCAGCAGGTCCGTAGCGGGGGCCACAGATACGCAGTATTTT

D: TRBD2
size: -
V: TRBV7-2
J: TRBJ2-3
CDR3: CASSPTSGGHRQYF
DNA: TGTGCCAGCAGCCCGACTAGCGGGGGGCATAGGCAGTATTTT

D: -
size: -
V: TRBV4-1
J: TRBJ2-3
CDR3: CASSQGRTDTQYF
DNA: TGCGCCAGCAGCCAAGGAAGGACAGATACGCAGTATTTT

D: -
size: few
V: TRBV13
J: TRBJ2-5
CDR3: CASSPQGGETQYF
DNA: TGTGCCAGCAGCCCGCAGGGGGGAGAGACCCAGTACTTC

D: -
size: -
V: TRBV20-1
J: TRBJ2-1
CDR3: CSASRVGEQFF
DNA: TGCAGTGCTTCCCGAGTAGGGGAGCAGTTCTTC

D: TRBD1
size: -
V: TRBV5-1
J: TRBJ2-1
CDR3: CASSSNRGHEQFF
DNA: TGCGCCAGCAGCTCCAACAGGGGCCATGAGCAGTTCTTC

D: -
size: once
V: TRBV19
J: TRBJ1-2
CDR3: CASSTGQERDGYTF
DNA: TGTGCCAGTAGTACTGGGCAGGAACGAGATGGCTACACCTTC

D: TRBD1
size: -
V: TRBV30
J: TRBJ1-6
CDR3: CAWSASPGQWLHF
DNA: TGTGCCTGGAGTGCTTCTCCGGGACAGTGGCTCCACTTT

D: TRBD2
size: -
V: TRBV27
J: TRBJ2-5
CDR3: CASSLGLAGGLETQYF
DNA: TGTGCCAGCAGCCTCGGACTAGCGGGGGGCCTGGAGACCCAGTACTTC

D: -
size: -
V: TRBV20-1
J: TRBJ2-5
CDR3: CSANQETQYF
DNA: TGCAGTGCTAACCAAGAGACCCAGTACTTC

D: -
size: -
V: TRBV30
J: TRBJ2-7
CDR3: CAWTLGGNEQYF
DNA: TGTGCCTGGACTCTAGGGGGAAACGAGCAGTACTTC

D: TRBD1
size: -
V: TRBV4-3
J: TRBJ2-4
CDR3: CASSRTGQLAKNIQYF
DNA: TGCGCCAGCAGCCGAACGGGACAGCTAGCCAAAAACATTCAGTACTTC

D: -
size: few
V: TRBV30
J: TRBJ1-5
CDR3: CAWSVTGGQPQHF
DNA: TGTGCCTGGAGTGTAACGGGGGGTCAGCCCCAGCATTTT

D: -
size: -
V: TRBV4-2
J: TRBJ2-1
CDR3: CASSQVNNEQFF
DNA: TGTGCCAGCAGCCAAGTGAACAATGAGCAGTTCTTC

D: -
size: -
V: TRBV28
J: TRBJ2-1
CDR3: CASSLTPDEQFF
DNA: TGTGCCAGCAGTCTAACCCCCGATGAGCAGTTCTTC

D: -
size: -
V: TRBV11-2
J: TRBJ2-3
CDR3: CASTPSWGLTDTQYF
DNA: TGTGCCAGCACCCCCAGTTGGGGTCTCACAGATACGCAGTATTTT

D: TRBD1
size: -
V: TRBV18
J: TRBJ2-4
CDR3: CASSPPDRGGNIQYF
DNA: TGTGCCAGCTCACCACCCGACAGGGGAGGAAACATTCAGTACTTC

D: -
size: -
V: TRBV5-6
J: TRBJ2-1
CDR3: CASSLAARASNEQFF
DNA: TGTGCCAGCAGCTTGGCCGCCAGGGCAAGCAATGAGCAGTTCTTC

D: -
size: once
V: TRBV18
J: TRBJ2-7
CDR3: CASSPQELLDEQYF
DNA: TGTGCCAGCTCACCCCAGGAATTGTTGGACGAGCAGTACTTC

D: TRBD1
size: -
V: TRBV15
J: TRBJ1-1
CDR3: CATSRAPQGVEAFF
DNA: TGTGCCACCAGCAGAGCCCCGCAGGGGGTGGAAGCTTTCTTT

D: -
size: -
V: TRBV9
J: TRBJ1-2
CDR3: CASSVADKTGYTF
DNA: TGTGCCAGCAGCGTAGCCGACAAGACCGGCTACACCTTC

D: -
size: few
V: TRBV30
J: TRBJ2-3
CDR3: CAWSTGRTDTQYF
DNA: TGTGCCTGGAGTACCGGCCGCACAGATACGCAGTATTTT

D: -
size: -
V: TRBV4-3
J: TRBJ2-3
CDR3: CASSQDLAGADTQYF
DNA: TGCGCCAGCAGCCAAGATCTCGCCGGGGCAGATACGCAGTATTTT

D: -
size: -
V: TRBV7-2
J: TRBJ2-3
CDR3: CASSLDFGSRPDTQYF
DNA: TGTGCCAGCAGCTTAGATTTCGGGAGCCGCCCGGATACGCAGTATTTT

D: TRBD2
size: -
V: TRBV6-5
J: TRBJ2-3
CDR3: CASSYRGGGVTDTQYF
DNA: TGTGCCAGCAGTTACCGCGGCGGGGGAGTCACAGATACGCAGTATTTT